These T cell receptor beta chains were read from a single sample in a study of blood T cell repertoires in COVID-19. TCRdb keeps only in-frame clones here, not all; method: immunoSEQ multiplex PCR. Counted here are some 370,000 clones, more than 80% occurring once; the ten biggest clones make up more than 1%. The specimen sequenced was peripheral blood. These TCRs come from a man aged 40-50 years with acute or convalescent COVID-19. The CDR3 runs from the conserved cysteine through the conserved F or W. The order of the fields is V gene, J gene, clone size, D gene, CDR3 DNA, CDR3 protein. The D gene is left open where the match is weak. The size entry is marked missing in some rows and otherwise reads once, few, many or a size class.

TRBV4-1	TRBJ2-1	NA	NA	TGCGCCAGCAGCCAAGGGCCCATCCCCGTCTTC	CASSQGPIPVF
TRBV7-2	TRBJ2-5	NA	NA	TGTGCCAGCAGCTTAGTTGTAGCATCAGAGACCCAGTACTTC	CASSLVVASETQYF
TRBV3-1/TRBV3-2	TRBJ1-6	NA	NA	TGTGCCAGCAGCCTCGGTGATCGGAATTCACCCCTCCACTTT	CASSLGDRNSPLHF
TRBV5-4	TRBJ1-1	few	TRBD1	TGTGCCAGCAATACAGGGGGTGGGACCACTGAAGCTTTCTTT	CASNTGGGTTEAFF
TRBV29-1	TRBJ2-3	NA	TRBD1	TGCAGCACGGAAGGAGGACAGGGATCCACAGATACGCAGTATTTT	CSTEGGQGSTDTQYF
TRBV4-1	TRBJ2-2	NA	TRBD2	TGCGCCAGCAGCCCTCAAACTAGCGGGAGGGCCAACGGGGAGCTGTTTTTT	CASSPQTSGRANGELFF
TRBV5-1	TRBJ1-5	NA	NA	TGCGCCAGCAGCTTGGTGGGGGGGGATCAGCCCCAGCATTTT	CASSLVGGDQPQHF
TRBV7-2	TRBJ1-1	NA	NA	TGTGCCAGCAGCTTAGGTCCGGGGATGAACACTGAAGCTTTCTTT	CASSLGPGMNTEAFF
TRBV9	TRBJ2-2	NA	TRBD1	TGTGCCAGCAGCGTAGTTCCAGGACAGGGGGCGGCCGGGGAGCTGTTTTTT	CASSVVPGQGAAGELFF
TRBV18	TRBJ1-5	NA	NA	TGTGCCAGCTCAGCTACAGAGAATCAGCCCCAGCATTTT	CASSATENQPQHF
TRBV6-5	TRBJ2-7	NA	TRBD2	TGTGCCAGCAGCCTACTAGCGGGCGTTTACTACGAGCAGTACTTC	CASSLLAGVYYEQYF
TRBV9	TRBJ1-1	few	TRBD1	TGTGCCAGCAGCGTACCCGGGACAGGGGGTAACACTGAAGCTTTCTTT	CASSVPGTGGNTEAFF
TRBV9	TRBJ1-5	NA	NA	TGTGCCAGCAGCGTAGGTCAGGATAGCAATCAGCCCCAGCATTTT	CASSVGQDSNQPQHF